The 32 T cell receptor beta chains below come from one sample, sequenced in a study of shared clonotypes between healthy human individuals. Sequenced by immunoSEQ multiplex PCR; TCRdb stores in-frame clones only, minus some. The sample carries about 2.2 million clones, 85% to 95% recorded once. Naive CD8 cells comprised CD45RO-negative, CCR7-positively selected cells, excluding terminally differentiated effector memory CD45RA+ cells. What was sequenced was naive CD8+ T cells from PBMCs. The receptors were gathered from a man between 18 and 29 years old in good health. Some clones in this sample may be carry-over from other donors' samples.

This clone came up once. The chain combines TRBV18 with TRBJ1-5; D is uncertain. With 3 bases removed from V and 3 bases from J, the gap between germline ends came to 18 bases. Germline lookup yields CDR1 KGHSH and CDR2 LQKENI. The CDR3 is 17 amino acids. In nucleotides, the CDR3 is TGTGCCAGCTCACCGACTACGGTAGGTCGAGACAATCAGCCCCAGCATTTT. Its protein is CASSPTTVGRDNQPQHF.

The rearrangement uses TRBV7-6 and TRBJ2-2; 8 bases are a match to TRBD2. The CDR3 length is 16 residues. The germline gives CDR1 SGHVS, CDR2 FNYEAQ. With V trimmed by 1 base and J by 8 bases, 9 bases remained unmatched. The CDR3 protein is CASSLVAGQLSGELFF. The CDR3 coding sequence is TGTGCCAGCAGCTTAGTAGCGGGACAATTGTCGGGGGAGCTGTTTTTT.

This chain joins TRBV7-9 and TRBJ1-5; TRBD1 is a possible D gene (5 bases). Trimming shortened V by 5 bases and J by 5 bases, and 13 bases separated the two germline ends. The CDR3 runs 14 residues. Germline V gives CDR1 SEHNR, CDR2 FQNEAQ (reference sequence). The CDR3 here is CASSPEGFHQPQHF. In DNA form, the CDR3 reads TGTGCCAGCAGCCCCGAGGGGTTTCATCAGCCCCAGCATTTT.

The chain is built from TRBV11-2 and TRBJ2-1; perhaps D is TRBD1 or TRBD2 (5 bases each). The germline V and J ends were trimmed by 1 base and 2 bases, with 12 bases remaining between them. Germline V gene lookup returns CDR1 SGHAT and CDR2 FQNNGV. CDR3 length equals 16 residues. The CDR3 DNA follows: TGTGCCAGCAGCTTAGTACGGGACGCAACCTACAATGAGCAGTTCTTC. It yields the protein CASSLVRDATYNEQFF.

The chain recombines TRBV2 with TRBJ1-4; D gene uncertain. This CDR3 comprises 19 residues. Per the germline V gene, CDR1 is SNHLY and CDR2 is FYNNEI. V was trimmed by 6 bases and J by 8 bases, leaving 31 bases between them. CDR3 in amino acids: CASRVLQTDQTTNWEKLFF. The CDR3 coding sequence is TGTGCCAGCAGGGTACTCCAGACGGACCAGACAACTAATTGGGAAAAACTGTTTTTT.

The rearrangement links TRBV14 to TRBJ1-1; D is uncertain. This CDR3 region has 15 residues. V lost 1 base and J lost 0, with 9 bases in between. In germline, CDR1 is SGHDN, CDR2 FVKESK. The CDR3 loop is CASSQVMALNTEAFF. Written as DNA, the CDR3 is TGTGCCAGCAGCCAAGTAATGGCCCTGAACACTGAAGCTTTCTTT.

The chain uses TRBV15 and TRBJ2-7, with 8 nucleotides matching TRBD1. The germline V gene encodes CDR1 LNHNV and CDR2 YYDKDF (reference sequence). Germline trimming cut 0 bases from V and 6 bases from J; bases unmatched to any gene: 10. The CDR3 is 16 residues long. Written as DNA, the CDR3 is TGTGCCACCAGCAGAGACCGAGGGACAGGTCCTCTCGAGCAGTACTTC. This gives the protein CATSRDRGTGPLEQYF.

Note on this clone: Within the sample, other DNA sequences also encode this same CDR3. For the CDR3, the DNA is TGTGCCAGCAGCTTGTCGGATACGCAGTATTTT. Amino acid sequence: CASSLSDTQYF. The chain links TRBV5-6 to TRBJ2-3; D remains unclear. Germline V gene data show CDR1 as SGHDT and CDR2 as YYEEEE. V dropped 1 base and J dropped 6 bases, with 3 bases sitting between them. This CDR3 contains 11 residues.

DNA of the CDR3: TGTGCCAGCAGACCCGGGACTAGCGGTATCTACGAGCAGTACTTC. It translates to CASRPGTSGIYEQYF. The genes are TRBV6-5 and TRBJ2-7; TRBD2 aligns across 11 bases. CDR3 length: 15 amino acids. Trimming took 6 bases from V and 3 from J; bases not matched to a gene: 7. The germline V gene encodes CDR1 MNHEY and CDR2 SVGAGI.

The V and J genes are TRBV28 and TRBJ1-5; D ambiguous. V was trimmed by 3 bases and J by 5 bases, leaving 11 bases between them. Per germline, CDR1 MDHEN and CDR2 SYDVKM. The CDR3 contains 14 residues. The CDR3 protein is CASSFVRIDQPQHF. The CDR3 DNA reads TGTGCCAGCAGTTTCGTCCGGATTGATCAGCCCCAGCATTTT.

J is TRBJ2-1 and V is TRBV2; TRBD2 aligns across 7 bases. The V and J ends lost 6 bases and 7 bases, in that order; junction bases with no gene match: 9. Germline lookup yields CDR1 SNHLY and CDR2 FYNNEI. The CDR3 spans 14 residues. The CDR3 protein is CASRFLKGGNEQFF. CDR3 coding DNA: TGTGCCAGCAGGTTTCTAAAGGGAGGGAATGAGCAGTTCTTC.

As for this clone: Additional DNA sequences in this sample encode the identical CDR3. The rearrangement joins TRBV27 to TRBJ1-1, with a tentative D call TRBD1 (5 bases). The V gene lost 5 bases and the J gene lost 1 base, with 11 bases spanning the gap. Germline CDR1 reads MNHEY; CDR2 reads SMNVEV (reference sequence). The CDR3 is 14 residues long. The CDR3 reads CASSPPGRNTEAFF. The CDR3 DNA reads TGTGCCAGCAGTCCTCCGGGACGGAACACTGAAGCTTTCTTT.

V usage is TRBV6-6 and J usage is TRBJ2-7; 7 bases fit TRBD1. CDR1 is MNHNY, CDR2 SVGAGI, per germline (reference sequence). The CDR3 runs to 14 residues. J lost 1 base, V lost 3 bases, and 3 bases had no gene match. The CDR3 reads CASSYTGESYEQYF. CDR3 bases: TGTGCCAGCAGTTATACAGGGGAGTCCTACGAGCAGTACTTC.

The chain recombines TRBV28 with TRBJ2-3; 9 nucleotides align to TRBD2. V gave up 4 bases and J gave up 0 bases; unmatched junction bases: 2. Looked up from germline, CDR1 is MDHEN and CDR2 is SYDVKM. The CDR3 is 15 residues long. The CDR3 loop reads CASSYTSGSTDTQYF. In DNA form, the CDR3 reads TGTGCCAGCAGTTACACTAGCGGGAGCACAGATACGCAGTATTTT.

Notes on this clone: Other nucleotide sequences in the sample specify the same CDR3. CDR3 sequence: CASSLGTYSNQPQHF. CDR3 bases: TGTGCCAGCAGCCTCGGGACATATAGCAATCAGCCCCAGCATTTT. The chain recombines TRBV7-9 with TRBJ1-5, with D perhaps matching TRBD1 (6 bases). The CDR3 is 15 residues long. V was shortened by 5 bases and J by 0 bases, with 11 bases between the two germline ends. Germline loops: CDR1 SEHNR, CDR2 FQNEAQ (reference sequence).

This clone was counted a single time. The gene calls are TRBV19 and TRBJ2-1; 9 nucleotides agree with TRBD2. CDR1 and CDR2 from the germline V gene are LNHDA and SQIVND (reference sequence). V was clipped by 11 bases and J by 4 bases; unmatched bases: 9. The CDR3 spans 14 residues. CDR3: CASGLAPSYNEQFF. Here the CDR3 DNA reads TGTGCCTCGGGACTAGCCCCCTCGTACAATGAGCAGTTCTTC.

The chain has TRBV19 and TRBJ2-7; 11 nucleotides agree with TRBD2. V lost 3 bases, J lost 2 bases, and 12 bases stayed unmatched. Germline lookup yields CDR1 LNHDA and CDR2 SQIVND (reference sequence). The CDR3 length is 18 residues. This CDR3 reads CASSILAGGPRSAYEQYF. The CDR3 DNA reads TGTGCCAGTAGTATCTTAGCGGGAGGGCCAAGGAGTGCCTACGAGCAGTACTTC.

In the case of this clone: At the DNA level, this CDR3 is encoded by other sequences in the same sample as well. V gene TRBV19 combines with J gene TRBJ1-5; weak D call: TRBD1 (5 bases). This CDR3 has 13 residues. Trimming stripped 3 bases from V and 2 bases from J, with 5 bases between. CDR1 and CDR2 (germline): LNHDA, SQIVND (reference sequence). DNA of the CDR3: TGTGCCAGTAGTATCAGGGGCAATCAGCCCCAGCATTTT. It translates to CASSIRGNQPQHF. The full variable domain, in which reference TRBV19 and TRBJ1-5 provide the parts outside the CDR3, is DGGITQSPKYLFRKEGQNVTLSCEQNLNHDAMYWYRQDPGQGLRLIYYSQIVNDFQKGDIAEGYSVSREKKESFPLTVTSAQKNPTAFYLCASSIRGNQPQHFGDGTRLSIL.

CDR3 residues: CASSPLAGGGYTQYF. DNA for the CDR3: TGTGCCAGCAGTCCCCTAGCGGGAGGAGGATATACGCAGTATTTT. This rearrangement joins TRBV27 to TRBJ2-3, with 11 nucleotides matching TRBD2. The CDR3 covers 15 residues. The trim removed 5 bases at V and 7 bases at J, leaving 8 bases unmatched. The germline CDR1 and CDR2 sequences are MNHEY and SMNVEV (reference sequence).

To note about this clone: One end of the junction varies from germline; a read error may be responsible. The chain uses TRBV10-3 and TRBJ1-4, with 12 bases matching TRBD1. Germline loops: CDR1 ENHRY, CDR2 SYGVKD. This CDR3 region has 14 residues. In DNA form, the CDR3 reads TGTGCGATCAGGGGACAGGGGGCAGGTGAAAAACTGTTTTTT. It translates to CAIRGQGAGEKLFF.

The chain links TRBV6-5 to TRBJ1-2; D uncertain. CDR1 and CDR2 (germline): MNHEY, SVGAGI. Trimming removed 6 bases from V and 4 bases from J, with 18 bases in between. The length of the CDR3 is 15 residues. The CDR3 region is CASRPGLSAGYGYTF. DNA of the CDR3: TGTGCCAGCAGGCCCGGGCTATCCGCAGGCTATGGCTACACCTTC.

This chain connects TRBV5-1 to TRBJ2-7; a possible D gene is TRBD2 (6 bases). This CDR3 is built from 13 residues. Trimming left V 1 base short and J 5 bases short, with 10 bases between. The germline V gene encodes CDR1 SGHRS and CDR2 YFSETQ. The CDR3 sequence: CASSLTSLDEQYF. CDR3 DNA sequence: TGCGCCAGCAGCTTGACTAGCCTGGACGAGCAGTACTTC.

V is TRBV4-3 and J is TRBJ2-3, with D maybe TRBD2 (6 bases). The CDR3 has 16 residues. Per the germline V gene, CDR1 is LGHNA and CDR2 is YSLEER. Trimming removed 1 base from V and 2 bases from J, with 13 bases in between. CDR3 DNA sequence: TGCGCCAGCAGCCAAGGGGTAGGGACTTTCACAGATACGCAGTATTTT. The encoded protein is CASSQGVGTFTDTQYF.

The chain joins TRBV4-1 to TRBJ1-4; perhaps TRBD1 as D (5 bases). Germline V gene lookup returns CDR1 MGHRA and CDR2 YSYEKL. V shed 0 bases and J shed 8 bases, with 25 bases lying between them. There are 19 residues in the CDR3. The CDR3 DNA reads as TGCGCCAGCAGCCAAGAAACCCCCCCGACAGCCCCGGTCTGGGAAAAACTGTTTTTT. Its translation is CASSQETPPTAPVWEKLFF.

The chain is built from TRBV4-1 and TRBJ2-1; 8 bases are shared with TRBD2. Per the germline V gene, CDR1 is MGHRA and CDR2 is YSYEKL. The J segment lost 3 bases and the V segment lost 1 base, leaving 5 bases of the junction unmatched. This CDR3 region has 16 residues. DNA for the CDR3: TGCGCCAGCAGCCAAGCATTCGGGACTAGCTACAATGAGCAGTTCTTC. It codes for CASSQAFGTSYNEQFF.

The chain carries TRBV7-2 and TRBJ1-2; a possible D gene is TRBD1 (5 bases). V was cut by 1 base and J by 4 bases, with 10 bases left in between. The CDR3 is 14 residues long. CDR1 is SGHTA, CDR2 FQGNSA, per germline. CDR3 sequence reads: CASSLGDSFYGYTF. The DNA for the CDR3 is TGTGCCAGCAGCTTAGGAGACAGTTTCTATGGCTACACCTTC.

The rearrangement links TRBV10-3 to TRBJ2-1, with D perhaps assigned TRBD1 or TRBD2 (6 bases each). CDR1 is ENHRY and CDR2 is SYGVKD in the germline V gene. The CDR3 has 12 residues. With 0 bases removed from V and 12 bases from J, the gap between germline ends came to 9 bases. The CDR3 sequence: CAISESGGPQFF. The CDR3 region has the DNA TGTGCCATCAGTGAGTCCGGGGGCCCGCAGTTCTTC.

The V gene is TRBV25-1, the J gene TRBJ2-7; D might be TRBD2 (6 bases). The CDR3 has 16 amino acids. Germline loops: CDR1 MGHDK, CDR2 SYGVNS. V lost 5 bases, J lost 1 base, and 18 bases lay in between. The CDR3 region is CASSYSGAGRSYEQYF. The CDR3 DNA follows: TGTGCCAGCAGTTATTCCGGCGCAGGGAGGTCCTACGAGCAGTACTTC.

The chain is built from TRBV5-1 and TRBJ1-2; D unresolved. Trimming left V 0 bases short and J 6 bases short, with 9 bases between. The CDR3 runs 13 residues. Germline CDR1 and CDR2: SGHRS and YFSETQ. The CDR3 nucleotides read TGCGCCAGCAGCTTGGGAGTTTGGGATGGCTACACCTTC. Translation: CASSLGVWDGYTF.

The chain joins TRBV13 to TRBJ2-2; 8 nucleotides line up with TRBD2. Germline trimming cut 5 bases from V and 8 bases from J; bases unmatched to any gene: 10. Germline loops: CDR1 PRHDT, CDR2 FYEKMQ (reference sequence). The CDR3 has 15 amino acids. The CDR3: CASSPGTRNSGELFF. The CDR3 DNA reads TGTGCCAGCAGCCCCGGGACTAGGAATTCGGGGGAGCTGTTTTTT.

The chain carries TRBV28 and TRBJ2-2; D possibly uses TRBD1 or TRBD2 (5 bases each). The V end lost 10 bases, the J end lost 3 bases, and 15 bases lay between the germline ends. CDR3 length: 14 amino acids. Per germline, CDR1 MDHEN and CDR2 SYDVKM. The CDR3 DNA reads as TGTGCCATCGCTTCTCAGGGAGACACCGGGGAGCTGTTTTTT. Translated, it gives CAIASQGDTGELFF.

V usage is TRBV15 and J usage is TRBJ1-5; 7 bases line up with TRBD1. Germline-derived CDR1 and CDR2 are LNHNV and YYDKDF (reference sequence). V lost 0 bases to trimming and J lost 0 bases; unmatched junction nucleotides: 14. The CDR3 extends over 20 amino acids. The CDR3 nucleotides read TGTGCCACCAGCAGAGATCCACCAACAGGGGAGGGCTATAGCAATCAGCCCCAGCATTTT. Its protein product is CATSRDPPTGEGYSNQPQHF.